The sequence of this T cell receptor beta chain was determined in a study of cytomegalovirus exposure and HLA in healthy donors. Whole-study context: Caucasian-associated ancestry cluster membership applied to about 77% of around 400 genotyped donors.

J lost 2 bases, V lost 6 bases, and 4 bases had no gene match. This CDR3 comprises 15 residues. Per the germline V gene, CDR1 is MDHEN and CDR2 is SYDVKM. Study-level points and caveats: In a later analysis, TCR beta V- and J-gene trimming showed a link to a missense DCLRE1C variant. Common viral pathogens (according to a later analysis) appeared linked to several of the most significant clusters.

Concerning this clone itself: Antigen specificity is unknown.

Both 60 Vbeta primers and 13 Jbeta primers went into the PCR. Assay used: immunoSEQ multiplex PCR; TCRdb lists only in-frame clones, some missing. Of approximately 180,000 clones listed, around 74% are singletons. The chain links TRBV28 to TRBJ1-5; TRBD1 aligns across 10 bases. The specimen sequenced was PBMCs. The source is a male donor in good health and CMV-seronegative. CDR3 in DNA: TGTGCCAGCAGGCCCGGGACAGGGGGCAATCAGCCCCAGCATTTT. Translation gives CASRPGTGGNQPQHF.